This T cell receptor beta chain was recorded in a study of blood T cell repertoires in COVID-19 (TCRdb year 2020). In the study overall: Samples from collaborators originated in the United States, Italy and Spain and spanned both the acute and convalescent phases of COVID-19. Where available, HLA class I and class II types were taken from metadata supplied by the sample provider and were not determined by assay-based typing. The prospective study material was composed of cDNA or gDNA derived from T cells, B-cell-depleted T cells, or PBMCs. Deeply sampled blood TCRbeta repertoires from subjects exposed to, actively infected with, or recovered from COVID-19 were included in the dataset. A freely available public database, intended as a resource for researchers studying the immune response to SARS-CoV-2, is where the repertoires were released. Nearly every sample came with metadata listing a de-identified subject ID, COVID-19 status, age in years and sex. Samples came from the ongoing ImmuneRACE study (first 160 participants) plus 1,254 subjects from 6 global collaborators.

V ends up 5 bases short and J 2 bases short, with an unmatched junction base count of 2. Inclusive of the bounding cysteine and phenylalanine, the CDR3 is 13 residues long. The retained sequence is limited to the CDR3, 39 bases, with the frame set at the first base. TCRbeta CDR3 regions were amplified from genomic DNA using the immunoSEQ Assay, a bias-controlled multiplex PCR. For the original study's pipeline: Nucleated cell counts per sample were estimated from amplification of reference gene primers within the assay. To quantify the absolute abundance of each unique TCRbeta CDR3 rearrangement, sequence reads were collapsed and filtered. For each sample, productive Simpson clonality was calculated as the square root of Simpson's diversity index over productive rearrangements. TCRdb holds this immuneACCESS table with in-frame rearrangements only. Some clones are missing; in checked studies, unresolved V genes explain under half, and the rest has no known cause. The DNA gave D and trimming, while V, J and clone size come from that table. Present in this sample are about 130,000 clones, roughly four fifths of which were seen just once. In total, the top ten clones hold about 13% of the sample.

Comment on this clone: There is no known antigen for this receptor. No much larger clone is present one base from it, and per-base qualities are unavailable.

The paper's findings and limits, for the study overall: The quantity of clinical and demographic metadata differed by source and by participant and was supplied without curation.

Collaborating institutions collected whole blood in K2EDTA tubes following their own protocols. For TCRbeta analysis, collaborators shipped samples in one of three forms: frozen whole blood, isolated PBMCs, or DNA extracted from either of those sample types. The chain was built from TRBV12-3 or TRBV12-4 and TRBJ1-2; 7 junctional bases match TRBD1. This TCR was recovered from a human donor in a cohort sampled during active COVID-19. The sample was peripheral blood. The CDR3 reads CASSRGQNYGYTF. The sequence in DNA is TGTGCCAGCAGTCGGGGACAGAACTATGGCTACACCTTC.